This T cell receptor beta chain was captured in a study of T cells in tuberculosis. Study summary: A South African cohort included IGRA-negative adolescents, latently infected IGRA-positive adolescents and adults with active tuberculosis.

The repertoire was sequenced with immunoSEQ multiplex PCR; TCRdb's copy has only in-frame clones and lacks some. The profile shows over 30,000 clones, around 97% of them singletons. Comment on this clone: Antigen specificity is unknown.

The length of the CDR3 is 11 residues. With 4 bases removed from V and 6 bases from J, the gap between germline ends came to 7 bases. Germline CDR1 and CDR2: SQVTM and ANQGSEA. Study findings and constraints: Classification accuracy was about 90% (AUROC 0.8 to 0.9) with the GMM-specific repertoire. Active tuberculosis alpha repertoires lay closer to GMM-specific TCRs than controls'. Shorter CDR3-alpha in active tuberculosis partly drove smaller distances.

Input material: PBMCs. The rearrangement links TRBV29-1 to TRBJ2-1; D is perhaps TRBD1 (5 bases). This clonotype was obtained from a donor aged 10-29 years with latent tuberculosis or without tuberculosis infection. The CDR3 loop reads CSVARVNEQFF. Here the CDR3 DNA reads TGCAGCGTTGCCAGGGTCAATGAGCAGTTCTTC.